This T cell receptor beta chain emerged from a study of blood T cell repertoires in COVID-19. As for the study in general: From the United States, Italy and Spain came samples of acute and convalescent COVID-19.

As processed by the authors: Amplification with reference gene primers provided the estimates of nucleated cell counts. The repertoire was sequenced with immunoSEQ multiplex PCR; TCRdb's copy has only in-frame clones and lacks some. The V and J calls and the clone size are those of that table, but D and trimming were determined from the DNA. The table lists some 380,000 clones, roughly 89% of them singletons. Germline V gene data show CDR1 as SGDLS and CDR2 as YYNGEE. V dropped 0 bases and J dropped 5; count of bases not matched to a gene: 5. CDR3 size: 15 residues. This clonotype was sampled from a man aged 18 to 30 with active or convalescent COVID-19. Sequencing was done on a sample of peripheral blood. The V gene is TRBV9, the J gene TRBJ1-2, with 9 bases fitting TRBD1. CDR3 sequence: CASSVGQGVGYGYTF. The DNA of the CDR3 is TGTGCCAGCAGCGTAGGACAGGGGGTTGGGTATGGCTACACCTTC.